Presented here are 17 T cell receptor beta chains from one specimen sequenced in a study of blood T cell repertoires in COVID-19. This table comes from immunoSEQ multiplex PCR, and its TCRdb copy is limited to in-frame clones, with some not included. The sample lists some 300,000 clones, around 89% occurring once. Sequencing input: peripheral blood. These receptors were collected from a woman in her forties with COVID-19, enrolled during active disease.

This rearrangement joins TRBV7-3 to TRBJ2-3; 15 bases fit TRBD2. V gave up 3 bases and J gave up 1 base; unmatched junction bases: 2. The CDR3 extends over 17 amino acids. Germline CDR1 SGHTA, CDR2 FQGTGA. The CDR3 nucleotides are TGTGCCAGCAGCTTCGGGACTAGCGGGGGGCGCACAGATACGCAGTATTTT. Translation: CASSFGTSGGRTDTQYF.

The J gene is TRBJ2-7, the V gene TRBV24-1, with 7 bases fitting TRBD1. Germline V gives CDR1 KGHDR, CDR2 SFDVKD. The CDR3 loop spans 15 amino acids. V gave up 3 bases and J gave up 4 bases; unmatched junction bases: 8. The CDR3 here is CATSDPGQSLYEQYF. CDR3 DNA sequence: TGTGCCACCAGTGATCCGGGACAGTCGCTGTACGAGCAGTACTTC.

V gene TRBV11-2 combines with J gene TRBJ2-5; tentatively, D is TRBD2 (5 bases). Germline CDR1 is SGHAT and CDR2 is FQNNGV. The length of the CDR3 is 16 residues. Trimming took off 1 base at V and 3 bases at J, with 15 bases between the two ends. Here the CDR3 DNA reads TGTGCCAGCAGCTTAGCCCGGGATCAGGTAGAAGAGACCCAGTACTTC. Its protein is CASSLARDQVEETQYF.

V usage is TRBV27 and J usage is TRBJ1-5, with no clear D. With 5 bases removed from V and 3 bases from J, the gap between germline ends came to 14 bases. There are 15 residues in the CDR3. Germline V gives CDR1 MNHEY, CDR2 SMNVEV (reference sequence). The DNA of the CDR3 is TGTGCCAGCAGTCCCACCCTCGGGAACAATCAGCCCCAGCATTTT. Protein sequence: CASSPTLGNNQPQHF.

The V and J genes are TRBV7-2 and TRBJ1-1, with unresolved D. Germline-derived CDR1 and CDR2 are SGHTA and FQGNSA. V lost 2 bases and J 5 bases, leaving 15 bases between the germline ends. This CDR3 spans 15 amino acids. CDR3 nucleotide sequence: TGTGCCAGCAGCTTATTGGGCATCGAGAATACTGAAGCTTTCTTT. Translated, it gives CASSLLGIENTEAFF. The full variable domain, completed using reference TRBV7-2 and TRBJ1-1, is GAGVSQSPSNKVTEKGKDVELRCDPISGHTALYWYRQSLGQGLEFLIYFQGNSAPDKSGLPSDRFSAERTGGSVSTLTIQRTQQEDSAVYLCASSLLGIENTEAFFGQGTRLTVV.

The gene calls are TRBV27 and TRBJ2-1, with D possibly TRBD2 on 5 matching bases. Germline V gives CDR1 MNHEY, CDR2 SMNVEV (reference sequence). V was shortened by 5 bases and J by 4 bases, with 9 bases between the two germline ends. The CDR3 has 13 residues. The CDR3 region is CASSLRAYNEQFF. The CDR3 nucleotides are TGTGCCAGCAGTCTGCGGGCTTACAATGAGCAGTTCTTC.

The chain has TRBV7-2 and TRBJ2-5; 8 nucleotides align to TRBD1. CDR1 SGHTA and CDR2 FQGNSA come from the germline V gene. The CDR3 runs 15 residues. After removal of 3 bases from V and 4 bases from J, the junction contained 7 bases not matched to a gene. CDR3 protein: CASSFDRGTGETQYF. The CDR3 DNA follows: TGTGCCAGCAGCTTCGACAGGGGAACGGGAGAGACCCAGTACTTC.

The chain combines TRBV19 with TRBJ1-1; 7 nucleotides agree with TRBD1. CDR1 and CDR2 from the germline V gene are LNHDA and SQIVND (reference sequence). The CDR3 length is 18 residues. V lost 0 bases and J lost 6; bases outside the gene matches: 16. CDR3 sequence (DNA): TGTGCCAGTAGTATAGATCGCGGCAGGGGGGCCAGTTCCTCTGAAGCTTTCTTT. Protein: CASSIDRGRGASSSEAFF.

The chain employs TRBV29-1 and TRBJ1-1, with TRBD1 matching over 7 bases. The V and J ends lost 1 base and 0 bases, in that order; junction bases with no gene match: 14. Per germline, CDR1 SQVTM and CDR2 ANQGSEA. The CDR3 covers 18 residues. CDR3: CSVEGRQGDLWMNTEAFF. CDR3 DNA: TGCAGCGTTGAAGGGAGACAGGGAGACTTATGGATGAACACTGAAGCTTTCTTT.

CDR3 bases: TGTGCCAGCAGTTCCCTGGGACAGATGATAGCCAAAAACATTCAGTACTTC. Translated, it gives CASSSLGQMIAKNIQYF. This chain uses TRBV28 with TRBJ2-4; 7 positions match TRBD1. The CDR3 extends over 17 amino acids. Germline V gene lookup returns CDR1 MDHEN and CDR2 SYDVKM. V gave up 4 bases and J gave up 0 bases; unmatched junction bases: 9.

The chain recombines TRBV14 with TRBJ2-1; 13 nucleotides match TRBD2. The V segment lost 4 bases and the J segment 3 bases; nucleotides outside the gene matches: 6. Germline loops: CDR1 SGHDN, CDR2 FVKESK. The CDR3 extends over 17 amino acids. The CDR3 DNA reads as TGTGCCAGCAGCCCCGGACTAGCGGGAGTCCGCTACAATGAGCAGTTCTTC. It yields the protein CASSPGLAGVRYNEQFF.

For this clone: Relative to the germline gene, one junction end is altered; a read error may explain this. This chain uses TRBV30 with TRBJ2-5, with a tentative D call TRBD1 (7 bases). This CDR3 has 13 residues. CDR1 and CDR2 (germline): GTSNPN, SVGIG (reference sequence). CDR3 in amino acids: CARRGRGEETQYF. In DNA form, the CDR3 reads TGTGCCCGGAGGGGGCGGGGAGAAGAGACCCAGTACTTC. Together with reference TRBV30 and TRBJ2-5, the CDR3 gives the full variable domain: SQTIHQWPATLVQPVGSPLSLECTVEGTSNPNLYWYRQAAGRGLQLLFYSVGIGQISSEVPQNLSASRPQDRQFILSSKKLLLSDSGFYLCARRGRGEETQYFGPGTRLLVL.

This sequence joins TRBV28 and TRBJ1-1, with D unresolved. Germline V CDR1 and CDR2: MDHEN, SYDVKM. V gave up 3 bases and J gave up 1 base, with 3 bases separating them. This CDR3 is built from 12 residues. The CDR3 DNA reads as TGTGCCAGCAGTTTCAGGAACACTGAAGCTTTCTTT. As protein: CASSFRNTEAFF. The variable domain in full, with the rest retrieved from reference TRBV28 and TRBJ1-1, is DVKVTQSSRYLVKRTGEKVFLECVQDMDHENMFWYRQDPGLGLRLIYFSYDVKMKEKGDIPEGYSVSREKKERFSLILESASTNQTSMYLCASSFRNTEAFFGQGTRLTVV.

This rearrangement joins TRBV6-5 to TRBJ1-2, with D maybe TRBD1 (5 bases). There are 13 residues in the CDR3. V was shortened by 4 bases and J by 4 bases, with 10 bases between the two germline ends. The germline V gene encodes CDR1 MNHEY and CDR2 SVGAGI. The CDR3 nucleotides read TGTGCCAGCAGTTTAACAGGACCCTATGGCTACACCTTC. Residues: CASSLTGPYGYTF.

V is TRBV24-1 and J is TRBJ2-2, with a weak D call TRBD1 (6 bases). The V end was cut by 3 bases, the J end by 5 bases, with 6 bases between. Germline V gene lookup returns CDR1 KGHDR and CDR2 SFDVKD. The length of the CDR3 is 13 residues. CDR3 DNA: TGTGCCACCAGTGATAGGGGGACCGGGGAGCTGTTTTTT. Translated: CATSDRGTGELFF.

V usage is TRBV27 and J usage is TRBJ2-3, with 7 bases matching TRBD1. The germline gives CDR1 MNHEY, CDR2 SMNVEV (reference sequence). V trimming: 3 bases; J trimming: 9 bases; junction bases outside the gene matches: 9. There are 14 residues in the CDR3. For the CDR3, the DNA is TGTGCCAGCAGTTTTTCCAGGGCGACAGGGACGCAGTATTTT. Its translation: CASSFSRATGTQYF.

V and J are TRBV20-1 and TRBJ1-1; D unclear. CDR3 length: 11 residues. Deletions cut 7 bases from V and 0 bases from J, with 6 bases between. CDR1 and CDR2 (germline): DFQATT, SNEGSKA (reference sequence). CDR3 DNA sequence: TGCAGTGTTACAATGAACACTGAAGCTTTCTTT. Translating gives CSVTMNTEAFF.